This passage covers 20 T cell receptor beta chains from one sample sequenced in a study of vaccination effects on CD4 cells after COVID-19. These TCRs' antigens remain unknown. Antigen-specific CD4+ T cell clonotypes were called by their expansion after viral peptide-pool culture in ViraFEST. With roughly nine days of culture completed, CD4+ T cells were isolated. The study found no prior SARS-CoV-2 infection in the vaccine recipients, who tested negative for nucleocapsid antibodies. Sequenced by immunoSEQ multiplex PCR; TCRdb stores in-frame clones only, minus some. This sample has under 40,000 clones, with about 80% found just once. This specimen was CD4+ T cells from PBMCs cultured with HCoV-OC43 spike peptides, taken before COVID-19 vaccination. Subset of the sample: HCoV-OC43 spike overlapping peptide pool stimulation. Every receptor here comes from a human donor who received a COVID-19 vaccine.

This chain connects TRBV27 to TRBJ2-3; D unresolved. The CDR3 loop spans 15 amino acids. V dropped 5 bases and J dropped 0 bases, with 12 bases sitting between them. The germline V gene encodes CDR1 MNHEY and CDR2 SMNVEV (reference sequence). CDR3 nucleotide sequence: TGTGCCAGCAGTATTGGGCCAACTAGCACAGATACGCAGTATTTT. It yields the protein CASSIGPTSTDTQYF.

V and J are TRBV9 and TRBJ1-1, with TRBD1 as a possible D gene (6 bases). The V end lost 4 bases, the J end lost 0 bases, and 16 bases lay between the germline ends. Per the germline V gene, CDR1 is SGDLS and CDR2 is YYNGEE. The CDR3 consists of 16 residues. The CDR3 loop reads CASSPRGPLMNTEAFF. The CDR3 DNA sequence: TGTGCCAGCAGCCCTCGGGGGCCACTTATGAACACTGAAGCTTTCTTT.

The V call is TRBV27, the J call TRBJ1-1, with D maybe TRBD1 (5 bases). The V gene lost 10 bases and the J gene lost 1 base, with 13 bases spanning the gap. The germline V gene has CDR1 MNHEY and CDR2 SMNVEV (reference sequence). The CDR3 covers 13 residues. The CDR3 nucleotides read TGTGCCACCAAATCAAGGGGGAACACTGAAGCTTTCTTT. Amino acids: CATKSRGNTEAFF.

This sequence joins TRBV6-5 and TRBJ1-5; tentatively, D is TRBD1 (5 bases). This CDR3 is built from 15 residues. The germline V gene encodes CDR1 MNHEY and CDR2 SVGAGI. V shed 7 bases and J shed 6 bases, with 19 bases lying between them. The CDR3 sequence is CASNQRWQGRQPQHF. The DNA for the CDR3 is TGTGCCAGCAATCAAAGGTGGCAGGGCCGTCAGCCCCAGCATTTT.

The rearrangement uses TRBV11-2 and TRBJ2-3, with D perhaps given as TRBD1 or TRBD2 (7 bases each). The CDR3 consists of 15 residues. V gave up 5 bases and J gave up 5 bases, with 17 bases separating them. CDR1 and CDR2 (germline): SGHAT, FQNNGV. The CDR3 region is CASSPPGGGKDTQYF. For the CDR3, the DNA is TGTGCCAGCAGCCCGCCAGGGGGGGGGAAAGATACGCAGTATTTT.

CDR3 in amino acids: CASSPSRRATDTQYF. Here the CDR3 DNA reads TGTGCCAGCAGCCCGTCTCGTCGGGCCACAGATACGCAGTATTTT. This chain uses TRBV28 with TRBJ2-3; no clear D. The germline gives CDR1 MDHEN, CDR2 SYDVKM. The length of the CDR3 is 15 residues. Trimming stripped 6 bases from V and 2 bases from J, with 15 bases between. Together with reference TRBV28 and TRBJ2-3, the CDR3 gives the full variable domain: DVKVTQSSRYLVKRTGEKVFLECVQDMDHENMFWYRQDPGLGLRLIYFSYDVKMKEKGDIPEGYSVSREKKERFSLILESASTNQTSMYLCASSPSRRATDTQYFGPGTRLTVL.

For the CDR3, the DNA is TGTGCCAGCAGACCTATGGGAACTGAAGCTTTCTTT. Its protein product is CASRPMGTEAFF. This chain connects TRBV2 to TRBJ1-1; no reliable D call. The CDR3 extends over 12 amino acids. The germline V gene encodes CDR1 SNHLY and CDR2 FYNNEI. Trimming left V 6 bases short and J 5 bases short, with 10 bases between.

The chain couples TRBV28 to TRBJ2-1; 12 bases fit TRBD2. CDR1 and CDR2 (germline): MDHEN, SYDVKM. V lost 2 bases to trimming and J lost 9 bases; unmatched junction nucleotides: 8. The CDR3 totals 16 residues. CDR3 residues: CASSLPPGLAGGEQFF. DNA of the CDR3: TGTGCCAGCAGTTTACCCCCGGGACTAGCGGGTGGTGAGCAGTTCTTC.

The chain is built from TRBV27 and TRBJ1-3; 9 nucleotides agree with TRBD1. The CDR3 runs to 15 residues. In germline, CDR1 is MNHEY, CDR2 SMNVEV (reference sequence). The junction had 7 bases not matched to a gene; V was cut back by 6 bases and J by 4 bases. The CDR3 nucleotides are TGTGCCAGCAGCTACTCCGGGACAGGGGGAAACACCATATATTTT. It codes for CASSYSGTGGNTIYF.

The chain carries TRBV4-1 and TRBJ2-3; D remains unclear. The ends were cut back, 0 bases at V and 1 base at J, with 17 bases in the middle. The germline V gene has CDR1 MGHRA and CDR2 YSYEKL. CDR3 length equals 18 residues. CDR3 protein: CASSQDPPPHTGTDTQYF. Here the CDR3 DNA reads TGCGCCAGCAGCCAAGATCCCCCGCCACATACAGGCACAGATACGCAGTATTTT.

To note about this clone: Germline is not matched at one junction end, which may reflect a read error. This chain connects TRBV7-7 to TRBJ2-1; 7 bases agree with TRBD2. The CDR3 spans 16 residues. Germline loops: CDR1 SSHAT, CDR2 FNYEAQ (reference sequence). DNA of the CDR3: TGTGCTAGCAGCGCTACCGGGACGGGGGGTTTACATGAGCAGTTCTTC. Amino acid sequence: CASSATGTGGLHEQFF. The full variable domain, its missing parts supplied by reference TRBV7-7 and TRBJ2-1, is GAGVSQSPRYKVTKRGQDVTLRCDPISSHATLYWYQQALGQGPEFLTYFNYEAQPDKSGLPSDRFSAERPEGSISTLTIQRTEQRDSAMYRCASSATGTGGLHEQFFGPGTRLTVL.

This CDR3 reads CASSSFRNTGELFF. CDR3 DNA sequence: TGTGCCAGCAGCTCCTTCAGGAACACCGGGGAGCTGTTTTTT. V and J are TRBV5-5 and TRBJ2-2; no definite D call. There are 14 residues in the CDR3. Germline V gene data show CDR1 as SGHKS and CDR2 as YYEKEE (reference sequence). Trimming stripped 3 bases from V and 1 base from J, with 7 bases between.

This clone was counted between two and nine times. For the CDR3, the DNA is TGTGCCAGCAGTTATGACCCGGGACAGCCCTTCCCCAACTATGGCTACACCTTC. It yields the protein CASSYDPGQPFPNYGYTF. The chain carries TRBV6-2 or TRBV6-3 and TRBJ1-2; 7 bases match TRBD1. V lost 3 bases and J lost 2; bases outside the gene matches: 15. CDR3 length equals 18 residues. Germline assignment: CDR1 MNHEY and CDR2 SVGEGT.

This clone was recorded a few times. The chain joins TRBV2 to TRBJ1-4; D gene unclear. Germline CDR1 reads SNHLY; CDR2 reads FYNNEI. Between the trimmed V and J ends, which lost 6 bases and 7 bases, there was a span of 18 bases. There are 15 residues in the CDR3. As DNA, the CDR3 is TGTGCCAGCAGGGACGGGAACAACTTCAGTGAAAAACTGTTTTTT. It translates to CASRDGNNFSEKLFF. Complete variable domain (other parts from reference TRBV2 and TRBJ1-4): EPEVTQTPSHQVTQMGQEVILRCVPISNHLYFYWYRQILGQKVEFLVSFYNNEISEKSEIFDDQFSVERPDGSNFTLKIRSTKLEDSAMYFCASRDGNNFSEKLFFGSGTQLSVL.

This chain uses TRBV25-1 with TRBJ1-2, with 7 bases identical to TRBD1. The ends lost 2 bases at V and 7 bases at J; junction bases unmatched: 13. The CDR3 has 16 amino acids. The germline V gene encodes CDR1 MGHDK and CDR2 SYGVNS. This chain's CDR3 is CASSEVAGQVISGYTF. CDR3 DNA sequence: TGTGCCAGCAGTGAAGTCGCCGGACAGGTTATCTCTGGCTACACCTTC.

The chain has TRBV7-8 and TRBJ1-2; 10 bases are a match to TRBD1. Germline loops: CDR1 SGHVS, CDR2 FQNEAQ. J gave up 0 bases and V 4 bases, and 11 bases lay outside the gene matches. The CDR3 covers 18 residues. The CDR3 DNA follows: TGTGCCAGCAGCTATGCAGACAGGGGGCCGCAAGCTAACTATGGCTACACCTTC. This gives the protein CASSYADRGPQANYGYTF.

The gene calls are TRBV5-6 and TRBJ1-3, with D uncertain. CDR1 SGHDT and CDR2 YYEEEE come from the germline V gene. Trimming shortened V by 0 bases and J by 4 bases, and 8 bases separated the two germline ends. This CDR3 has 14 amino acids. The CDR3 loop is CASSLVGPGNTIYF. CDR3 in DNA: TGTGCCAGCAGCTTGGTTGGGCCCGGAAACACCATATATTTT.

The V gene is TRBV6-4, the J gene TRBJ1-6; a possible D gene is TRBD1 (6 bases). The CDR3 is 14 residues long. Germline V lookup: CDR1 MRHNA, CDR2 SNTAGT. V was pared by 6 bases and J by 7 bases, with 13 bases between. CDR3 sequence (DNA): TGTGCCAGCAGCCTCGTACAGGGAAATTCACCCCTCCACTTT. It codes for CASSLVQGNSPLHF.

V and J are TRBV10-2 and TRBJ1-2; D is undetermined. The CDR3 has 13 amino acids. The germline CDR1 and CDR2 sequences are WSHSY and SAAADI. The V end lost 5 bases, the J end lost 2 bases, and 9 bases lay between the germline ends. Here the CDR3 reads CASSSNLNYGYTF. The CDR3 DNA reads TGCGCCAGCAGTTCAAACTTAAACTATGGCTACACCTTC.

The CDR3 reads CASSLTSATEPTSGNQPQHF. The CDR3 nucleotides are TGTGCCAGCAGCTTAACGTCTGCTACCGAACCGACCAGCGGCAATCAGCCCCAGCATTTT. V gene TRBV7-3 combines with J gene TRBJ1-5; no firm D call. CDR1 SGHTA and CDR2 FQGTGA come from the germline V gene. V was cut by 0 bases and J by 2 bases, with 23 bases left in between. CDR3 length equals 20 residues.